This entry lists 19 T cell receptor beta chains sequenced from one sample in a study of T cells in Graves' hyperthyroidism and ophthalmopathy. Template material for amplifying TCR beta CDR3 regions consisted of RNA transcripts. When the TCR CDR3 underwent first-round RT-PCR, the HTBI primer set was used. TCRdb analysed the multiplex PCR reads with MiXCR anew, one entry per CDR3 protein. Of around 300,000 distinct CDR3 sequences in the sample, about an eighth were seen once. Material: blood. The source is a woman aged 40 to 50 with Graves' ophthalmopathy.

A few counts support this clonotype. The V gene is TRBV11-2, the J gene TRBJ2-7, with D possibly being TRBD2 (5 bases). Germline V gene data show CDR1 as SGHAT and CDR2 as FQNNGV. This CDR3 contains 16 residues. V gave up 0 bases and J gave up 2 bases, with 14 bases separating them. CDR3 in amino acids: CASSLDVLAKTYEQYF. CDR3 sequence (DNA): TGTGCCAGCAGCTTAGATGTCCTAGCCAAGACCTACGAGCAGTACTTC.

This clonotype was counted at least ten times. CDR3 region: CASRRTDNTEAFF. CDR3 DNA: TGTGCCAGCAGAAGGACGGATAACACTGAAGCTTTCTTT. The V call is TRBV6-1, the J call TRBJ1-1; D remains ambiguous. Deletions cut 6 bases from V and 2 bases from J, with 10 bases between. This CDR3 has 13 residues. Germline lookup yields CDR1 MNHNS and CDR2 SASEGT.

This clonotype was counted a few times. The chain joins TRBV29-1 to TRBJ2-2; D is perhaps TRBD1 (5 bases). V was trimmed by 3 bases and J by 2 bases, leaving 10 bases between them. Germline CDR1 is SQVTM and CDR2 is ANQGSEA. There are 14 residues in the CDR3. CDR3 amino acids: CSVESDSNTGELFF. CDR3 nucleotide sequence: TGCAGCGTTGAGTCTGACAGTAACACCGGGGAGCTGTTTTTT.

This chain joins TRBV3-1 and TRBJ2-7, with D tentatively TRBD2 (5 bases). CDR1 LGHDT and CDR2 YNNKEL come from the germline V gene (reference sequence). V shed 1 base and J shed 3 bases, with 16 bases lying between them. This CDR3 spans 16 amino acids. The CDR3 loop is CASSQGRPSRDYEQYF. CDR3 nucleotide sequence: TGTGCCAGCAGCCAAGGACGTCCGAGCCGGGACTACGAGCAGTACTTC.

This chain links TRBV4-1 with TRBJ1-2; perhaps TRBD1 as D (5 bases). This CDR3 contains 15 residues. Germline V gene lookup returns CDR1 MGHRA and CDR2 YSYEKL. V lost 1 base and J lost 3, with 12 bases in between. CDR3 in DNA: TGCGCCAGCAGCCAAGCTCCAGGGCCCGACTATGGCTACACCTTC. It specifies CASSQAPGPDYGYTF.

This clonotype has ten or more counts. This chain joins TRBV6-2 or TRBV6-3 and TRBJ2-3; D gene unclear. The germline V gene encodes CDR1 MNHEY and CDR2 SVGEGT. The ends were cut back, 5 bases at V and 2 bases at J, with 14 bases in the middle. This CDR3 has 15 amino acids. Here the CDR3 reads CASSPNLPPTDTQYF. In nucleotides, the CDR3 is TGTGCCAGCAGTCCCAACTTACCACCCACAGATACGCAGTATTTT.

This clonotype was seen more than once but under ten times. The CDR3 DNA follows: TGTGCCATCGGAGTAGCGGGGGGGCCGTACGAGCAGTACTTC. This translates into CAIGVAGGPYEQYF. This chain connects TRBV10-3 to TRBJ2-7; 11 nucleotides match TRBD2. The CDR3 runs 14 residues. Germline loops: CDR1 ENHRY, CDR2 SYGVKD. V shed 8 bases and J 4 bases; nucleotides not matched to a gene: 7.

Concerning this clonotype itself: Possible read error: a much larger clone is one base away. The V and J genes are TRBV6-1 and TRBJ2-5; 11 nucleotides line up with TRBD2. The V gene's germline CDR1 is MNHNS and CDR2 SASEGT. J gave up 5 bases and V 4 bases, and 15 bases lay outside the gene matches. CDR3 length: 18 residues. CDR3 in amino acids: CASSGGRSRLAGLETQYF. The DNA of the CDR3 is TGTGCCAGCAGTGGAGGGAGGTCGAGACTAGCGGGGCTGGAGACCCAGTACTTC.

This clonotype was found many times. This chain connects TRBV7-2 to TRBJ1-2, with D maybe TRBD1 (5 bases). Germline V gene lookup returns CDR1 SGHTA and CDR2 FQGNSA. The V end lost 3 bases, the J end lost 7 bases, and 15 bases lay between the germline ends. The length of the CDR3 is 14 residues. The CDR3 sequence is CASSLWGDLVGYTF. CDR3 sequence (DNA): TGTGCCAGCAGCTTGTGGGGGGATCTGGTTGGCTACACCTTC.

This clonotype was observed many times. The chain combines TRBV24-1 with TRBJ2-3; tentative D call: TRBD1 (6 bases). Germline V gives CDR1 KGHDR, CDR2 SFDVKD. V gave up 0 bases and J gave up 4 bases, with 10 bases separating them. The CDR3 spans 15 residues. The CDR3 spells CATSDLRQAADTQYF. The CDR3 DNA follows: TGTGCCACCAGTGATTTGCGACAGGCGGCAGATACGCAGTATTTT.

This rearrangement joins TRBV2 to TRBJ2-5; D possibly corresponds to TRBD1 (6 bases). V lost 1 base, J lost 0 bases, and 9 bases lay in between. CDR1 is SNHLY and CDR2 is FYNNEI in the germline V gene. The CDR3 is 15 amino acids. The CDR3 DNA reads TGTGCCAGCAGTGAAGGTGGGGGCCACCAAGAGACCCAGTACTTC. Protein sequence: CASSEGGGHQETQYF. The full variable domain, rest sourced from reference TRBV2 and TRBJ2-5, is EPEVTQTPSHQVTQMGQEVILRCVPISNHLYFYWYRQILGQKVEFLVSFYNNEISEKSEIFDDQFSVERPDGSNFTLKIRSTKLEDSAMYFCASSEGGGHQETQYFGPGTRLLVL.

This clonotype was detected many times. The chain carries TRBV11-2 and TRBJ1-5, with D possibly TRBD1 on 6 matching bases. Per germline, CDR1 SGHAT and CDR2 FQNNGV. Trimming left V 3 bases short and J 0 bases short, with 15 bases between. This CDR3 region has 17 residues. In DNA, the CDR3 is TGTGCCAGCAGCTTTTCTCGGACAGACTATAGCAATCAGCCCCAGCATTTT. Its translation: CASSFSRTDYSNQPQHF.

This clonotype has ten or more counts. The chain links TRBV3-1 to TRBJ2-5; no definite D call. V lost 2 bases and J 5 bases, leaving 9 bases between the germline ends. This CDR3 has 13 amino acids. The germline V gene encodes CDR1 LGHDT and CDR2 YNNKEL (reference sequence). Here the CDR3 DNA reads TGTGCCAGCAGCCAAACACCGTGGGAGACCCAGTACTTC. This gives the protein CASSQTPWETQYF.

This clonotype was found once. This chain joins TRBV30 and TRBJ1-6; D is perhaps TRBD1 (5 bases). This CDR3 contains 13 residues. Trimming left V 3 bases short and J 5 bases short, with 8 bases between. Germline V gene sequence: CDR1 GTSNPN, CDR2 SVGIG (reference sequence). The CDR3 protein is CAWSGTHNSPLHF. CDR3 nucleotides: TGTGCCTGGAGCGGGACTCATAATTCACCCCTCCACTTT. Full variable domain (missing parts from reference TRBV30 and TRBJ1-6): SQTIHQWPATLVQPVGSPLSLECTVEGTSNPNLYWYRQAAGRGLQLLFYSVGIGQISSEVPQNLSASRPQDRQFILSSKKLLLSDSGFYLCAWSGTHNSPLHFGNGTRLTVT.

This clonotype was detected a few times. This chain links TRBV6-1 with TRBJ1-2, with a tentative D call TRBD1 (6 bases). This CDR3 has 15 residues. V gave up 7 bases and J gave up 5 bases, with 20 bases separating them. Germline V gives CDR1 MNHNS, CDR2 SASEGT. DNA for the CDR3: TGTGCCAGCAACCATTATTGGGGGGCGGTTTATGGCTACACCTTC. Protein sequence: CASNHYWGAVYGYTF.

This chain connects TRBV5-1 to TRBJ1-1, with D uncertain. Germline CDR1 and CDR2: SGHRS and YFSETQ. V was pared by 4 bases and J by 1 base, with 8 bases between. This CDR3 contains 13 residues. This chain's CDR3 is CASSPFSNTEAFF. CDR3 sequence (DNA): TGCGCCAGCAGCCCCTTCTCGAACACTGAAGCTTTCTTT.

This clonotype was observed many times. CDR3 sequence (DNA): TGTGCCAGCACTCAGAGGGATCCCAGGGCCGAGCAGTACTTC. It translates to CASTQRDPRAEQYF. The gene calls are TRBV12-3 or TRBV12-4 and TRBJ2-7; D possibly matches TRBD1 or TRBD2 (5 bases each). This CDR3 is built from 14 residues. V was trimmed by 7 bases and J by 6 bases, leaving 19 bases between them.

This clonotype was counted many times. The V gene is TRBV12-3 or TRBV12-4, the J gene TRBJ2-3; D possibly corresponds to TRBD1 (6 bases). V was trimmed by 2 bases and J by 2 bases, leaving 14 bases between them. The CDR3 extends over 16 amino acids. CDR3 nucleotides: TGTGCCAGCAGTTTATACAGGGTTAGGGACACAGATACGCAGTATTTT. It encodes CASSLYRVRDTDTQYF.

The CDR3: CSARDFGRLAGGSSYNEQFF. The CDR3 nucleotides are TGCAGTGCTAGAGATTTCGGGAGACTAGCGGGGGGGAGCTCCTACAATGAGCAGTTCTTC. This rearrangement joins TRBV20-1 to TRBJ2-1; 14 bases match TRBD2. Germline-derived CDR1 and CDR2 are DFQATT and SNEGSKA (reference sequence). J gave up 0 bases and V 0 bases, and 10 bases lay outside the gene matches. The CDR3 sequence is 20 residues long.